This entry is about one T cell receptor (beta chain). Across about 22 US areas, participants ranged in age from about 18 to 100 years. Researchers sorted participants into cohorts using their self-reported clinical history. The germline V gene has CDR1 KGHSH and CDR2 LQKENI. With 3 bases clipped from V and 1 base from J, the junction kept 4 bases outside the gene matches. CDR3 length: 16 amino acids. This entry is derived from a study of blood T cell repertoires in COVID-19. Study-level background: Samples of COVID-19 (acute and convalescent) were obtained from the United States, Italy and Spain.

As originally analysed: By means of reference gene primer amplification, nucleated cell counts were estimated. Profiled with immunoSEQ multiplex PCR; TCRdb holds only in-frame clones, not every one. The V and J calls and the clone size are those of that table, but D and trimming were determined from the DNA. Of hundreds of thousands of clones in the sample, roughly 80% were seen once. The V gene is TRBV18, the J gene TRBJ2-2, with 8 bases that match TRBD1. Sequenced sample: PBMCs or T cells enriched from blood (not recorded which). The clonotype was recovered from a man aged 25 to 40 with acute COVID-19. CDR3 coding DNA: TGTGCCAGCTCACCGACAGGGGTCCTGAACACCGGGGAGCTGTTTTTT. Encoded protein: CASSPTGVLNTGELFF.